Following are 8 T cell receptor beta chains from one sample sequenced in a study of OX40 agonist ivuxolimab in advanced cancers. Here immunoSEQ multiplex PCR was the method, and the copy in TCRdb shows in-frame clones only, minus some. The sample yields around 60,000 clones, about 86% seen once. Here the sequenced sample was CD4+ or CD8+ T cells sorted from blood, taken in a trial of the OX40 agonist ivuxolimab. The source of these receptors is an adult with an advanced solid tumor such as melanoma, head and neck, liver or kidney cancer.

The CDR3 DNA follows: TGTGCCAGTAGACTATATAGCAATCAGCCCCAGCATTTT. This gives the protein CASRLYSNQPQHF. J is TRBJ1-5 and V is TRBV19; no definite D call. The CDR3 length is 13 residues. The V gene's germline CDR1 is LNHDA and CDR2 SQIVND (reference sequence). Trimming shortened V by 6 bases and J by 0 bases, and 6 bases separated the two germline ends.

The CDR3 here is CASSETSVVNEQFF. CDR3 in DNA: TGTGCCAGCAGTGAGACTAGCGTTGTCAATGAGCAGTTCTTC. The chain joins TRBV2 to TRBJ2-1; 8 nucleotides align to TRBD2. V shed 3 bases and J 6 bases; nucleotides not matched to a gene: 4. The CDR3 sequence is 14 residues long. CDR1 and CDR2 (germline): SNHLY, FYNNEI.

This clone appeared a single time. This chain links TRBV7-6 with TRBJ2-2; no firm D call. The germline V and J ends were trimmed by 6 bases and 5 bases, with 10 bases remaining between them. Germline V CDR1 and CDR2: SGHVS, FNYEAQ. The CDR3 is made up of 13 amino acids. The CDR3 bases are TGTGCCAGCAGGAAAGGTCCGACCGGGGAGCTGTTTTTT. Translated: CASRKGPTGELFF.

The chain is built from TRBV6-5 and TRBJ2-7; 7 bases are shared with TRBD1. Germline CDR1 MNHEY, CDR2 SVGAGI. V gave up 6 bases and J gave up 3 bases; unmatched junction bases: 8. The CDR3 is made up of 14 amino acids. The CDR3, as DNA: TGTGCCAGCAGGGGGTGGGACAGAAGCTACGAGCAGTACTTC. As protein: CASRGWDRSYEQYF.

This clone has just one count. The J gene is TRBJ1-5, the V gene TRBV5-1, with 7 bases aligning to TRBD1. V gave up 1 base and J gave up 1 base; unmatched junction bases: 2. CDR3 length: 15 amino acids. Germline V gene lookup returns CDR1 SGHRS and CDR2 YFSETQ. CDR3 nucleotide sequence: TGCGCCAGCAGCTTGTGGGGACAGAGCAATCAGCCCCAGCATTTT. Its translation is CASSLWGQSNQPQHF.

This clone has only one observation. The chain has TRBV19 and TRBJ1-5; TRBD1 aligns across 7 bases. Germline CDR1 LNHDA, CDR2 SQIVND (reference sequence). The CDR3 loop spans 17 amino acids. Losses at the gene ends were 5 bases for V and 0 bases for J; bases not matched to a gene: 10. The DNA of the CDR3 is TGTGCCAGTAGTCTAGGGACAGTTCTTAATAGCAATCAGCCCCAGCATTTT. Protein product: CASSLGTVLNSNQPQHF.

Written as DNA, the CDR3 is TGTGCCTGGAGGAGGGGCCAGCGGGGGGGCCGGAGGCCCTACAATGAGCAGTTCTTC. It encodes CAWRRGQRGGRRPYNEQFF. This chain uses TRBV30 with TRBJ2-1, with 10 nucleotides matching TRBD2. The CDR3 spans 19 residues. CDR1 GTSNPN and CDR2 SVGIG come from the germline V gene (reference sequence). With V trimmed by 3 bases and J by 2 bases, 16 bases remained unmatched. Combining the CDR3 with reference TRBV30 and TRBJ2-1 gives the whole variable domain SQTIHQWPATLVQPVGSPLSLECTVEGTSNPNLYWYRQAAGRGLQLLFYSVGIGQISSEVPQNLSASRPQDRQFILSSKKLLLSDSGFYLCAWRRGQRGGRRPYNEQFFGPGTRLTVL.

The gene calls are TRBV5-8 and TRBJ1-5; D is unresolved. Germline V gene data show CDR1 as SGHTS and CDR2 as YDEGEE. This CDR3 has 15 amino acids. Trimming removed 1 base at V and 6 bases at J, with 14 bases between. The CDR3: CASSLISGRGQPQHF. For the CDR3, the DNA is TGTGCCAGCAGCTTGATAAGTGGTAGAGGTCAGCCCCAGCATTTT.